This entry concerns a single T cell receptor (beta chain). Antigen unknown. This entry is derived from a study of response to subunit inactivated influenza vaccine. Study-level results: Each seasonal influenza vaccination recruits few new T cells, the authors suggested.

TCRdb reprocessed the RT-PCR reads with MiXCR, giving one entry per CDR3 protein. Of 500,000 to 600,000 distinct CDR3 sequences in the sample, 13% were seen once. Unmatched junction bases numbered 16, after V lost 0 bases and J lost 7 bases. The CDR3 extends over 18 amino acids. CDR1 is SGHKS, CDR2 YYEKEE, per germline (reference sequence). This chain joins TRBV5-5 and TRBJ2-7; 10 nucleotides line up with TRBD2. Sequenced material: PBMCs from blood, taken 35 to 45 days after vaccination. This receptor was identified in a middle-aged man who received an inactivated influenza vaccine. The CDR3 region has the DNA TGTGCCAGCAGCTTGGCTTCTAGCGGGGGTATAACCCTAGTGGAGCAGTACTTC. Protein sequence: CASSLASSGGITLVEQYF.